The clone carrying this TCR beta chain was picked up a small number of times. Its antigen is unknown. RNA transcripts served as the template for amplifying TCR beta CDR3 regions. TCR CDR3 underwent first-round RT-PCR with the HTBI primer set. One entry per CDR3 protein results from TCRdb running MiXCR on the multiplex PCR reads. The data contain hundreds of thousands of distinct CDR3 sequences, about 20% of them singletons. The data belong to a study of T cells in Graves' hyperthyroidism and ophthalmopathy. Study overall: Before any treatment, at initial diagnosis, peripheral blood was collected. Study-wide results and caveats: In the blood, most expanded thyroid clonotypes above 0.001 appeared as well.

The V gene's germline CDR1 is SGHAT and CDR2 FQNNGV. This CDR3 has 13 amino acids. V was clipped by 3 bases and J by 7 bases; unmatched bases: 3. Active moderate-to-severe ophthalmopathy, Clinical Activity Score at least 3, NOSPECS at least 4, under 3 months' duration. An approximately 9.8 ml volume of fresh peripheral blood provided the PBMCs. The clonotype was recovered from a man younger than 45 with Graves' ophthalmopathy. The chain recombines TRBV11-2 with TRBJ1-5; 7 positions match TRBD1. The sequencing sample was made of blood. DNA for the CDR3: TGTGCCAGCAGCTTGGACAGGCAACAGCCCCAGCATTTT. It specifies CASSLDRQQPQHF.